Listed below are T cell receptor beta chains from one sample, sequenced in a study of CXCR4 blockade with PD-1 therapy in pancreatic cancer. Libraries were prepared by immunoSEQ multiplex PCR; TCRdb keeps only in-frame clonotypes and omits some of them. The repertoire holds 3,800 or so clones, with around 50% as singletons. Sequencing was performed on tumor tissue. These receptors originate from a human donor with pancreatic ductal adenocarcinoma. Each CDR3 is given without its conserved first and last residue.

TRBV14	TRBJ2-3	ASSRPTGGTDTQY
TRBV25-1	TRBJ2-1	ASTQATNEQF
TRBV5-1	TRBJ2-1	ASSLSLAGGANEQF
TRBV28	TRBJ2-4	ASSLVRLKNIQY
TRBV28	TRBJ2-2	ASKERGTGELF
TRBV18	TRBJ2-7	ASSPPMRESFEQY
TRBV19	TRBJ1-3	ASSRGGPGNTIY
TRBV7-6	TRBJ1-1	ASSLDNTNTEAF
TRBV11-3	TRBJ1-4	ASSLGVTNEKLF
TRBV23-1	TRBJ2-5	ASSLVEGGEETQY
TRBV19	TRBJ2-5	ASSATRQETQY
TRBV30	TRBJ2-5	AWDRDNQETQY
TRBV9	TRBJ2-1	ASSVAWGAWGEQF
TRBV29-1	TRBJ1-3	SVGETGRNTIY
TRBV11-3	TRBJ2-5	ASSPQVGLETQY
TRBV18	TRBJ2-7	ASSPLRTGGEQY
TRBV6-8	TRBJ1-3	ASSLMGYSGNTIY
TRBV6-8	TRBJ2-1	ASSVSYPYNEQF
TRBV11-3	TRBJ2-1	ASSGYLGQGEQF
TRBV11-3	TRBJ1-4	ASSSRRTNEKLF
TRBV5-1	TRBJ2-7	ASRIDRVRGEQY
TRBV6-8	TRBJ2-1	ASSVSQGVYNEQF
TRBV11-1	TRBJ1-5	ASSLGAGKNQPQH
TRBV6-8	TRBJ1-4	AISDWDRKLF
TRBV29-1	TRBJ2-5	SVEGQGGETQY
TRBV19	TRBJ2-1	ASSRGWKPSYNEQF
TRBV19	TRBJ2-7	ASSIVSTGLHEQY